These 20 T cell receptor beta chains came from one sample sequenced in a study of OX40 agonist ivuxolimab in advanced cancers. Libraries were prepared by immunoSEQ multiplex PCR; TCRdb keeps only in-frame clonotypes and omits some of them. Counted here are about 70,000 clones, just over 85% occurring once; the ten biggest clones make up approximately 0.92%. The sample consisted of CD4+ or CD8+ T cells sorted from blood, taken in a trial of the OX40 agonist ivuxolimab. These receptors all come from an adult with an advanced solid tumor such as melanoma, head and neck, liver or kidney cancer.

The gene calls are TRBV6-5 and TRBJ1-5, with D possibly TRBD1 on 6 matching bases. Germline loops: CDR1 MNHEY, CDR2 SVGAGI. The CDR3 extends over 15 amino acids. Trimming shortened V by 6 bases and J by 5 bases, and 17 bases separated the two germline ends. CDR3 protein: CASSRVRGGDQPQHF. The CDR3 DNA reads TGTGCCAGCAGCCGCGTGAGGGGGGGAGATCAGCCCCAGCATTTT.

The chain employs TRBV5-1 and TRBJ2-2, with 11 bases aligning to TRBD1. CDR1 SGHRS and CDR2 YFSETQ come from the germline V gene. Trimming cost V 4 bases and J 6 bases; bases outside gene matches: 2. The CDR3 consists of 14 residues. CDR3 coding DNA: TGCGCCAGCAGCCTGGGACAGGGGGCCGGGGAGCTGTTTTTT. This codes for CASSLGQGAGELFF. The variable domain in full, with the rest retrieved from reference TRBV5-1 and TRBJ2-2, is KAGVTQTPRYLIKTRGQQVTLSCSPISGHRSVSWYQQTPGQGLQFLFEYFSETQRNKGNFPGRFSGRQFSNSRSEMNVSTLELGDSALYLCASSLGQGAGELFFGEGSRLTVL.

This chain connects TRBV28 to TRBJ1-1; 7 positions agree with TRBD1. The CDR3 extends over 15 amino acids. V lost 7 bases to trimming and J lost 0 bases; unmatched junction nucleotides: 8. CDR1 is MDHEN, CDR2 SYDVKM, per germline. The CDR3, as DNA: TGTGCCAGCAATGGTGCGGGACAGATGAACACTGAAGCTTTCTTT. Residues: CASNGAGQMNTEAFF. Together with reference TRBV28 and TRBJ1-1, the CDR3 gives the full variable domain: DVKVTQSSRYLVKRTGEKVFLECVQDMDHENMFWYRQDPGLGLRLIYFSYDVKMKEKGDIPEGYSVSREKKERFSLILESASTNQTSMYLCASNGAGQMNTEAFFGQGTRLTVV.

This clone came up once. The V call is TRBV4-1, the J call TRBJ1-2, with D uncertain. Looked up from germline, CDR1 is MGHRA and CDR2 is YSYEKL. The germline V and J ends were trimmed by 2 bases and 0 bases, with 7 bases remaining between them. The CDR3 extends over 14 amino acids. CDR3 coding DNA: TGCGCCAGCAGCCAATGGCAGTCTAACTATGGCTACACCTTC. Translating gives CASSQWQSNYGYTF.

CDR3 sequence (DNA): TGCGCCAGCAGCCCCCGATTTCGGGATGAGCAGTTCTTC. Translated: CASSPRFRDEQFF. This rearrangement joins TRBV4-3 to TRBJ2-1; D unclear. The V gene lost 4 bases and the J gene lost 8 bases, with 12 bases spanning the gap. Germline values: CDR1 LGHNA, CDR2 YSLEER. The CDR3 is 13 residues long.

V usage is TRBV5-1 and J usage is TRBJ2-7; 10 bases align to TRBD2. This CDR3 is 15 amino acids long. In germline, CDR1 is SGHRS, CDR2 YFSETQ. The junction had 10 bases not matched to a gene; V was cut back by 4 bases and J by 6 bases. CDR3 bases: TGCGCCAGCAGCGGGAAAGCGGGAGGGTCGCGCGAGCAGTACTTC. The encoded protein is CASSGKAGGSREQYF.

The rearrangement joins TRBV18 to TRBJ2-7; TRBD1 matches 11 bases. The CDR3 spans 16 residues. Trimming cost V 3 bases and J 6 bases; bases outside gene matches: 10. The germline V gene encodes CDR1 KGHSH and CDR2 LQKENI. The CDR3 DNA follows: TGTGCCAGCTCACCCCTGGGGGGACAGGGGGTCGGCGAGCAGTACTTC. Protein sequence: CASSPLGGQGVGEQYF.

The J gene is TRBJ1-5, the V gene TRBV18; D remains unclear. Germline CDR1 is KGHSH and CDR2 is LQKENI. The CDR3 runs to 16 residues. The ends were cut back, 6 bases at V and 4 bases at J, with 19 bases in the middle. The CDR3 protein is CASSGQLEANNQPQHF. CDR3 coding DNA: TGTGCCAGCTCTGGTCAGCTTGAGGCTAATAATCAGCCCCAGCATTTT.

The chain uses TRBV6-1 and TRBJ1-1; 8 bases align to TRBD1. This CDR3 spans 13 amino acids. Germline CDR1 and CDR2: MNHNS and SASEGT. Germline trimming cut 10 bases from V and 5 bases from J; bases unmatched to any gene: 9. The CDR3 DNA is TGTGCCATTGGAAGGACAGGGATAACTGAAGCTTTCTTT. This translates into CAIGRTGITEAFF.

The DNA of the CDR3 is TGTGCCACCCAATCTAGATGGGAAGCTTTCTTT. It is translated as CATQSRWEAFF. The chain couples TRBV28 to TRBJ1-1; D is unresolved. V was cut by 10 bases and J by 8 bases, with 14 bases left in between. Germline CDR1 is MDHEN and CDR2 is SYDVKM. The CDR3 consists of 11 residues. Full variable domain (missing parts from reference TRBV28 and TRBJ1-1): DVKVTQSSRYLVKRTGEKVFLECVQDMDHENMFWYRQDPGLGLRLIYFSYDVKMKEKGDIPEGYSVSREKKERFSLILESASTNQTSMYLCATQSRWEAFFGQGTRLTVV.

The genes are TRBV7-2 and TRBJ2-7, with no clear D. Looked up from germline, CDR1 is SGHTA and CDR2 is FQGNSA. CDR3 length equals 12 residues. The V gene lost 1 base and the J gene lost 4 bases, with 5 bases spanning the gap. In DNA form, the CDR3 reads TGTGCCAGCAGCTTAGTTGGGTACGAGCAGTACTTC. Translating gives CASSLVGYEQYF.

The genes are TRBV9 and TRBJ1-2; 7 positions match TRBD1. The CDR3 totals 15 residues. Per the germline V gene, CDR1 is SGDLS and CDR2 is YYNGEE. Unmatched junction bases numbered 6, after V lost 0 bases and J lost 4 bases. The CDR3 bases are TGTGCCAGCAGCGTAGACGCAGGGGGGCCCTATGGCTACACCTTC. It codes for CASSVDAGGPYGYTF.

The chain's CDR3 is CASSSSGGALYNEQFF. CDR3 DNA: TGTGCCAGCAGCTCATCCGGGGGGGCCCTTTACAATGAGCAGTTCTTC. The chain has TRBV5-4 and TRBJ2-1, with TRBD2 matching 8 bases. J gave up 4 bases and V 3 bases, and 9 bases lay outside the gene matches. Germline loops: CDR1 SGHNT, CDR2 YYREEE (reference sequence). This CDR3 contains 16 residues.

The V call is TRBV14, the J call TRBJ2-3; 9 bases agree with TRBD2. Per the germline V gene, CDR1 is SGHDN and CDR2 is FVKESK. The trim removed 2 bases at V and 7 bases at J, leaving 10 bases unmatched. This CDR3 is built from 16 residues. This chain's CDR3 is CASSQIAGTSPHTQYF. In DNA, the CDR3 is TGTGCCAGCAGCCAAATAGCAGGGACTAGCCCCCATACGCAGTATTTT.

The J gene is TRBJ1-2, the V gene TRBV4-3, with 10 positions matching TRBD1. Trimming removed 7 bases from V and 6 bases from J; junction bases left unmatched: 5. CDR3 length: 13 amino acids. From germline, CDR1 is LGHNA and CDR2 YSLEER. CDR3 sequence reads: CASTTGTGDGYTF. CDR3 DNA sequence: TGCGCCAGCACAACCGGGACAGGGGATGGCTACACCTTC.

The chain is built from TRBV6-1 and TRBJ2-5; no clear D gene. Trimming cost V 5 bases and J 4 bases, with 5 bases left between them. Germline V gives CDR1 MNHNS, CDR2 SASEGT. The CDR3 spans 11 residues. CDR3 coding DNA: TGTGCCAGCAGTCCTAGAGAGACCCAGTACTTC. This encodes CASSPRETQYF.

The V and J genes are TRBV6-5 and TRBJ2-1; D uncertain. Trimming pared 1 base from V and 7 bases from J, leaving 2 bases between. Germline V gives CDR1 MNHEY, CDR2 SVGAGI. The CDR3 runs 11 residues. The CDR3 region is CASSYFNEQFF. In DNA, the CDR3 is TGTGCCAGCAGTTACTTTAATGAGCAGTTCTTC.

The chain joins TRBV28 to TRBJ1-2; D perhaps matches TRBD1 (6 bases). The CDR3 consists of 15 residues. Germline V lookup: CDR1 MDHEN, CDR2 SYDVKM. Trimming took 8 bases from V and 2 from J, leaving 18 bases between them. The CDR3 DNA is TGTGCCAGCGAGAGGGGGGATGTTGGGAACTATGGCTACACCTTC. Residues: CASERGDVGNYGYTF.

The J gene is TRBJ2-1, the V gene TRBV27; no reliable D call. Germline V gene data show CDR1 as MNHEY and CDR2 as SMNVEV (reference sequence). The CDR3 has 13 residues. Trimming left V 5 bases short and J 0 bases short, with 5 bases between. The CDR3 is CASSTGSYNEQFF. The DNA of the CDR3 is TGTGCCAGCAGTACCGGCTCCTACAATGAGCAGTTCTTC.

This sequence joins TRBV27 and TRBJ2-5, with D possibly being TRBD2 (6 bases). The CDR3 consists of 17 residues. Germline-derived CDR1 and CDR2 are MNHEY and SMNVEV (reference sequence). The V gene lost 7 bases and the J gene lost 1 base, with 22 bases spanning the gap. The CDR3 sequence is CASNETRGGTLQETQYF. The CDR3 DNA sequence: TGTGCCAGCAATGAGACCAGAGGCGGGACGCTCCAAGAGACCCAGTACTTC.